This T cell receptor (beta chain) was recorded in a study of radiotherapy plus CTLA-4 blockade in lung cancer. The overall study: Patients showed objective responses in about 18% of cases and disease control in under 35%. Findings and caveats of the study: Expansion in blood of tumor-derived TCR clones was seen after radiotherapy plus ipilimumab. Early shifts in blood T cell clones, with interferon-beta, reportedly predicted response best.

V dropped 6 bases and J dropped 0 bases, with 6 bases sitting between them. Per germline, CDR1 LGHNT and CDR2 FRNRAP. This CDR3 is built from 13 residues. Method: immunoSEQ multiplex PCR; TCRdb's copy keeps in-frame clones and lacks some. The sample lists tens of thousands of clones, roughly 81% occurring once. Concerning this clone itself: Its antigen is undetermined.

This sample comprised peripheral blood, obtained from a patient treated with radiotherapy plus ipilimumab. The rearrangement joins TRBV12-5 to TRBJ1-5, with D unclear. This receptor was taken from a human donor with non-small cell lung cancer whose response to radiotherapy plus ipilimumab could not be evaluated. CDR3 sequence (DNA): TGTGCTAGTGGCTTAAATAGCAATCAGCCCCAGCATTTT. Translation gives CASGLNSNQPQHF. Together with reference TRBV12-5 and TRBJ1-5, the CDR3 gives the full variable domain: DARVTQTPRHKVTEMGQEVTMRCQPILGHNTVFWYRQTMMQGLELLAYFRNRAPLDDSGMPKDRFSAEMPDATLATLKIQPSEPRDSAVYFCASGLNSNQPQHFGDGTRLSIL.